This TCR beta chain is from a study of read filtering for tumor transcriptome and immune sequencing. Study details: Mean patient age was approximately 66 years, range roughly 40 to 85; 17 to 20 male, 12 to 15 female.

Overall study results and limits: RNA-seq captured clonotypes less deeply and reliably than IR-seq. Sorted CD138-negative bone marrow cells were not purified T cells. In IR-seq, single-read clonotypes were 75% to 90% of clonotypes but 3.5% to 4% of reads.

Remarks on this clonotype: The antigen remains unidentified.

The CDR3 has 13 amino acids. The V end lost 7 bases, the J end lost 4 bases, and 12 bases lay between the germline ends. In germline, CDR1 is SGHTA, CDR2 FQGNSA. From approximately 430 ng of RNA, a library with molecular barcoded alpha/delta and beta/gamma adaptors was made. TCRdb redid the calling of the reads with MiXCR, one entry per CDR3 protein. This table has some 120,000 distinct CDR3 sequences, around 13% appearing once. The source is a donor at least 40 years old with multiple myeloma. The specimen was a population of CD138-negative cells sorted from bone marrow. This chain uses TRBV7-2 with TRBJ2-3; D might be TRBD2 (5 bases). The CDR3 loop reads CASTVYSADTQYF. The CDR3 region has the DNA TGTGCCAGCACGGTATATAGCGCAGATACGCAGTATTTT.